The sequence of this T cell receptor (beta chain) was determined in a study of T cell responses to AZD1222 COVID-19 vaccine. Study summary: Second doses that came at about 4 or about 12 weeks were put together.

Study findings and constraints: Among the donors, most were white British and more were female, and clonal diversity was possibly underestimated. It was only after the peak T cell response that any repertoires were sampled. Regions 160-218 and 743-854 dominated among vaccine-associated CD4 TCRs spanning spike.

With 3 bases clipped from V and 6 bases from J, the junction kept 16 bases outside the gene matches. Germline lookup yields CDR1 SEHNR and CDR2 FQNEAQ (reference sequence). The CDR3 sequence is 18 residues long. This clone has a count of ten or more. The antigen remains unidentified. Clones were read by immunoSEQ multiplex PCR, and TCRdb kept only the in-frame ones, dropping some. The data hold 95,000 to 150,000 clones, with around 85% observed a single time. Sequences were derived from peripheral blood, sampled on day 0 of AZD1222 vaccination. The V gene is TRBV7-9, the J gene TRBJ2-5, with 10 bases aligning to TRBD1. The clonotype was recovered from an adult in good health. The CDR3 sequence is CASSFGKTRDRGRKTQYF. The CDR3 nucleotides read TGTGCCAGCAGCTTTGGGAAAACCCGGGACAGGGGTCGGAAGACCCAGTACTTC.